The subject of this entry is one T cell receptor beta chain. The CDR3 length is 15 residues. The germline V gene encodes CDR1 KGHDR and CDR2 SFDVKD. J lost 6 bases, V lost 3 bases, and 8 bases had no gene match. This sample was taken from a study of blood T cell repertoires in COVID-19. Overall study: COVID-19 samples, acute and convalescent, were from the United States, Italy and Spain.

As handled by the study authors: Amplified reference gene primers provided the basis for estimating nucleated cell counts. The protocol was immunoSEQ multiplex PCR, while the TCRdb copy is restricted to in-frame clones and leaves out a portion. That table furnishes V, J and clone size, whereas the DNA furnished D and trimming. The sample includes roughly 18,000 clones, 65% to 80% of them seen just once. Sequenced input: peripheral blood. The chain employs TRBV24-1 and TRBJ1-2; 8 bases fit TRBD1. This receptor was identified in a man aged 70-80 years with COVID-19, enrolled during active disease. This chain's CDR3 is CATSDAPDRANGYTF. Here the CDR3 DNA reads TGTGCCACCAGTGATGCGCCGGACAGGGCTAATGGCTACACCTTC.